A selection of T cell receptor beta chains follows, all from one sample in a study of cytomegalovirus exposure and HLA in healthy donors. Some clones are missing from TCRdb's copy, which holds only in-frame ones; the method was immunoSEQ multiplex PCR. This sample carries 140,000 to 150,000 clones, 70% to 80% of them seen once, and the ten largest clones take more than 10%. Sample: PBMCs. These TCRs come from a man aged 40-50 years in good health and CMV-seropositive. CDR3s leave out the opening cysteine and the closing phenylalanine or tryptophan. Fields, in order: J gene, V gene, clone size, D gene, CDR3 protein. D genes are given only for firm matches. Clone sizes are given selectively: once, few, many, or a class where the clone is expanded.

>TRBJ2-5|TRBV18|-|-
ASSPPSFHQETQY
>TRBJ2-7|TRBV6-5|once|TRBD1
ASSYWGQGDEQY
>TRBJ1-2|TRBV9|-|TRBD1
ASSAGQVSGDGYT
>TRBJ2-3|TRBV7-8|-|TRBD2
ASSLQTAGGFSTDTQY
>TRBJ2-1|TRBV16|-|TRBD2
ASSPTSGSKDEQF
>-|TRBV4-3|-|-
ASSHGGEDYYEQY
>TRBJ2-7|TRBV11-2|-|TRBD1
ASSPPPSWGQGYEQY
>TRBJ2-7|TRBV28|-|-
ASIEHVGVRGYEQY
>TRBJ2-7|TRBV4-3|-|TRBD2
ASSPLAASGYEQY
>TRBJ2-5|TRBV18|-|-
ASSPSVLNGETQY
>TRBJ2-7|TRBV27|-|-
ASSLSQGWYEQY
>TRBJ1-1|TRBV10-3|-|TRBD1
ASREQGINTEAF
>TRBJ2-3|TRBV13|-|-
ASSRRDLPTDTQY
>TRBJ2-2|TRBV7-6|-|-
ASSQGVGELF
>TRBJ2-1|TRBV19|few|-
ASSIGVGGNEQF
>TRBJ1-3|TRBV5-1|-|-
ASSASFGNTIY
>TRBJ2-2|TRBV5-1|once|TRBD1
ASSLVAGGDGGELF
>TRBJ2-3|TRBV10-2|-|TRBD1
ASKKGQGSDTQY
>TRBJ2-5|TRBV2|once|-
ASSDIAYQETQY
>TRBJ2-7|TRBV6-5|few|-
ASSQGGEQY
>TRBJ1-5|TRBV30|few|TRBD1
AWGTGGRSQPQH
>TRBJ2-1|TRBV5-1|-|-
ASSSVGGSYNEQF
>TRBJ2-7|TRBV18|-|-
ASSPSQYSSYEQY
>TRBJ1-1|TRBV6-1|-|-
ASSPSLGRGYEAF
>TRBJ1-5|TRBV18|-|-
ASSSQQNQPQH
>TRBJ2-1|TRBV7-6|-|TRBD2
ASSLEGTSGNNEQF
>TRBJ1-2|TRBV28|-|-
ASSSTSKSGYT
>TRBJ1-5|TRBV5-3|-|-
ARSFSRGKEPQH
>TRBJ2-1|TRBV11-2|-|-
ASSLDRGRAPYNEQF
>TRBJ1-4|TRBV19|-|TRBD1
ASSGTGGPNEKLF
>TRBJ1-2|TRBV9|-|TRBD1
ASSVTHRGEYGYT
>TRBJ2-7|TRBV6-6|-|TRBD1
ASSYLTGGSYEQY
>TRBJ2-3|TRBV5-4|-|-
ASSSRLLTDTQY
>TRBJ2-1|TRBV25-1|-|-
ASTAGLGYNEQF
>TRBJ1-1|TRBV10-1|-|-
ASSEDRSGTEAF
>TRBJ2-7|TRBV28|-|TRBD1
ASSTRQGLTEQY
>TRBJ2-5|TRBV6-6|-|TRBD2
ASSYSIAGGLETQY
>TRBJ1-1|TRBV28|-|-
ASSLLETEAF
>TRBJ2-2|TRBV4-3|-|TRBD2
ASSLAGRGTGELF
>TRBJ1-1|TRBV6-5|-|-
ASRIQGMNTEAF
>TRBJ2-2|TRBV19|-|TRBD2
ASSMGGIGELF
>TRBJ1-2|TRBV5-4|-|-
ASTIDRFGNGYT
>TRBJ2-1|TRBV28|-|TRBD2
ASSLPPGTSGRYEQF
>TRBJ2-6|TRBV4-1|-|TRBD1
ASSQWGQGASGANVLT
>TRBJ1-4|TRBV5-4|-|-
ASSRGRGEGYEKLF
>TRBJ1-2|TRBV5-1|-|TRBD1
ASSLTGGVDGYT
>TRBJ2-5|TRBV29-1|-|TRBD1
SVAGQSQGETQY
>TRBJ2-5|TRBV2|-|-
ASSERQTQETQY
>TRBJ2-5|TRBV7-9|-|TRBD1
ASSGTGTGVETQY
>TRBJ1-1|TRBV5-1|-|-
ASTQERAWGTEAF
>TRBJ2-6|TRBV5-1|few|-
ASSLGGSGANGLT
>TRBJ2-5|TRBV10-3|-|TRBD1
AISRTLQGAQETQY
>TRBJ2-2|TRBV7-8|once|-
ASSFRDSNTGELF
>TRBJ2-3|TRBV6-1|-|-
ASLRGTDTQY
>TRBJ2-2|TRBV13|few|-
ASSQGGGELF
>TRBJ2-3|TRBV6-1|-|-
AGSEGDTLTDTQY
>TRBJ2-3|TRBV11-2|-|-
ASSSDRGSLTQY
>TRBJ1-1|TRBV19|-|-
ASSPWGGQGIAEAF
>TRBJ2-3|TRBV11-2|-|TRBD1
ASSPPQGRADTQY